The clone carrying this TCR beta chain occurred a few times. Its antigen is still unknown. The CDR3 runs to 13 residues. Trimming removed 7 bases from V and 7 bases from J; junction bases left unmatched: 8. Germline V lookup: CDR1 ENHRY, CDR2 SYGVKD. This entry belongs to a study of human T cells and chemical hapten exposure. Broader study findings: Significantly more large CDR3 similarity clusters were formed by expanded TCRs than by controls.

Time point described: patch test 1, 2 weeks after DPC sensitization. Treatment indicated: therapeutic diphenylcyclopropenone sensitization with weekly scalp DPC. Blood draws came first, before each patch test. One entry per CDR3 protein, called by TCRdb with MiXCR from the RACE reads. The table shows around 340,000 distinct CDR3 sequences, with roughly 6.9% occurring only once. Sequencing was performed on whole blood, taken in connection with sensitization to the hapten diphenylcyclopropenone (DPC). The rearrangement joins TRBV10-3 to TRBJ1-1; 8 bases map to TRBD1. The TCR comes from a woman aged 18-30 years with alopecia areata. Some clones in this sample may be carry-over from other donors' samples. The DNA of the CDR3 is TGTGCCATCACGGACAGGGAACGGGTTGAAGCTTTCTTT. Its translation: CAITDRERVEAFF.